The rows below give T cell receptor beta chains drawn from one sample of a study of blood T cell repertoires in COVID-19. TCRdb's table, derived via immunoSEQ multiplex PCR, lists solely in-frame clones and lacks some. Here the sample spans about 140,000 clones, just under 90% being singletons. Input material: peripheral blood. The receptors shown here come from a woman aged 50 to 60 with active or convalescent COVID-19. The CDR3 runs from the conserved cysteine through the conserved F or W. The order of the fields is J gene, D gene, clone size, V gene, CDR3 protein, CDR3 DNA. The D gene is left open where the match is weak. Part of the rows lack a size; the others show once, few, many or a class for expanded clones.

J: TRBJ1-1
D: NA
size: NA
V: TRBV5-4
CDR3: CASSLEPGMNTEAFF
DNA: TGTGCCAGCAGCTTGGAGCCAGGGATGAACACTGAAGCTTTCTTT

J: TRBJ1-6
D: TRBD1
size: NA
V: TRBV30
CDR3: CAWSAGQGENSPLHF
DNA: TGTGCCTGGAGCGCTGGGCAGGGGGAGAATTCACCCCTCCACTTT

J: TRBJ1-1
D: TRBD1
size: once
V: TRBV5-1
CDR3: CASSLGDSSPSAEAFF
DNA: TGCGCCAGCAGCTTGGGGGACAGTTCGCCCTCGGCTGAAGCTTTCTTT

J: TRBJ1-3
D: TRBD1
size: NA
V: TRBV27
CDR3: CASSLSGTGAGNTIYF
DNA: TGTGCCAGCAGTTTATCCGGGACAGGAGCTGGAAACACCATATATTTT

J: TRBJ1-1
D: TRBD1
size: NA
V: TRBV27
CDR3: CASSLQGDTEAFF
DNA: TGTGCCAGCAGTTTACAGGGGGACACTGAAGCTTTCTTT

J: TRBJ2-3
D: TRBD2
size: NA
V: TRBV7-2
CDR3: CASSFLAGDPTDTQYF
DNA: TGTGCCAGCAGCTTCCTAGCGGGGGACCCCACAGATACGCAGTATTTT

J: TRBJ1-5
D: NA
size: few
V: TRBV27
CDR3: CASSLRGTVNSNQPQHF
DNA: TGTGCCAGCAGTTTACGGGGGACTGTTAATAGCAATCAGCCCCAGCATTTT

J: TRBJ2-7
D: TRBD1
size: many
V: TRBV6-1
CDR3: CASSEGQGLYEQYF
DNA: TGTGCCAGCAGTGAGGGACAGGGATTATACGAGCAGTACTTC

J: TRBJ2-1
D: TRBD2
size: NA
V: TRBV3-1/TRBV3-2
CDR3: CASRPECSGRDEQFF
DNA: TGTGCCAGCAGGCCAGAATGCAGCGGGAGGGATGAGCAGTTCTTC

J: TRBJ2-3
D: TRBD2
size: NA
V: TRBV7-2
CDR3: CASSRIRLAEDTDTQYF
DNA: TGTGCCAGCAGCCGCATCAGGCTAGCGGAGGACACAGATACGCAGTATTTT

J: TRBJ1-1
D: TRBD1
size: NA
V: TRBV6-5
CDR3: CASSSKTGLVEAFF
DNA: TGTGCCAGCAGTTCTAAGACAGGGCTGGTCGAAGCTTTCTTT

J: TRBJ1-1
D: NA
size: once
V: TRBV7-2
CDR3: CASKRVTNTEAFF
DNA: TGTGCCAGCAAGAGAGTCACGAACACTGAAGCTTTCTTT

J: TRBJ1-5
D: NA
size: NA
V: TRBV5-1
CDR3: CASPCLGVTDQPQHF
DNA: TGCGCCAGCCCCTGTCTAGGGGTAACGGATCAGCCCCAGCATTTT

J: TRBJ2-7
D: NA
size: NA
V: TRBV30
CDR3: CAWSRGLSEQYF
DNA: TGTGCCTGGAGTCGGGGACTTTCAGAGCAGTACTTC

J: TRBJ1-5
D: NA
size: NA
V: TRBV6-2/TRBV6-3
CDR3: CASSSWGVNNQPQHF
DNA: TGTGCCAGCAGTTCCTGGGGGGTTAACAATCAGCCCCAGCATTTT

J: TRBJ1-5
D: TRBD1
size: NA
V: TRBV6-2/TRBV6-3
CDR3: CASSPVTGHQPQHF
DNA: TGTGCCAGCAGTCCCGTGACAGGGCATCAGCCCCAGCATTTT

J: TRBJ1-1
D: NA
size: NA
V: TRBV7-2
CDR3: CASSLTTGTTEAFF
DNA: TGTGCCAGCAGCTTAACCACAGGGACCACTGAAGCTTTCTTT

J: TRBJ2-1
D: NA
size: NA
V: TRBV10-3
CDR3: CAISEATPGNEQFF
DNA: TGTGCCATCAGTGAGGCGACTCCCGGTAATGAGCAGTTCTTC

J: TRBJ2-1
D: NA
size: NA
V: TRBV12-3/TRBV12-4
CDR3: CASSPSLVQFF
DNA: TGTGCCAGCAGCCCGAGTTTAGTGCAGTTCTTC

J: TRBJ1-6
D: NA
size: NA
V: TRBV30
CDR3: CAENGQGYNSPLHF
DNA: TGTGCCGAGAATGGTCAGGGATATAATTCACCCCTCCACTTT